A single sample gave rise to the 31 T cell receptor beta chains below, sequenced in a study of blood T cell repertoires in COVID-19. The repertoire was sequenced with immunoSEQ multiplex PCR; TCRdb's copy has only in-frame clones and lacks some. This table holds tens of thousands of clones, 70% to 80% found once. Sequencing input: peripheral blood. Every receptor here comes from a human donor in a cohort sampled during active COVID-19.

The table lists this clone with a few counts. The rearrangement links TRBV7-6 to TRBJ2-7; TRBD2 matches 12 bases. The V gene end was trimmed by 1 base and the J gene end by 3 bases; junction bases not matched to a gene: 4. The germline V gene has CDR1 SGHVS and CDR2 FNYEAQ. The CDR3 totals 16 residues. The DNA for the CDR3 is TGTGCCAGCAGCTTAGTTTCGACTAGCGGGAGCTACGAGCAGTACTTC. This gives the protein CASSLVSTSGSYEQYF.

This chain uses TRBV24-1 with TRBJ2-5, with 12 positions matching TRBD2. The CDR3 is made up of 15 amino acids. Losses at the gene ends were 4 bases for V and 4 bases for J; bases not matched to a gene: 3. Germline CDR1 and CDR2: KGHDR and SFDVKD. The CDR3 here is CATSDPTSGRETQYF. The CDR3 coding sequence is TGTGCCACCAGTGACCCGACTAGCGGGAGAGAGACCCAGTACTTC.

The chain carries TRBV6-2 or TRBV6-3 and TRBJ1-5; D is perhaps TRBD1 (6 bases). This CDR3 has 15 amino acids. Germline-derived CDR1 and CDR2 are MNHEY and SVGEGT. V lost 2 bases and J 5 bases, leaving 13 bases between the germline ends. The CDR3 protein is CASSYGRGPYQPQHF. The CDR3, as DNA: TGTGCCAGCAGTTACGGCAGGGGACCTTATCAGCCCCAGCATTTT.

The J gene is TRBJ2-2, the V gene TRBV25-1, with a tentative D call TRBD2 (6 bases). Germline assignment: CDR1 MGHDK and CDR2 SYGVNS. The CDR3 covers 16 residues. V shed 1 base and J shed 0 bases, with 9 bases lying between them. In DNA form, the CDR3 reads TGTGCCAGCAGTGAATTGGGGGGTTCGAACACCGGGGAGCTGTTTTTT. Amino acid sequence: CASSELGGSNTGELFF.

V gene TRBV7-6 combines with J gene TRBJ2-7, with 8 bases fitting TRBD1. Germline CDR1 is SGHVS and CDR2 is FNYEAQ. The V gene end was trimmed by 1 base and the J gene end by 2 bases; junction bases not matched to a gene: 7. This CDR3 contains 16 residues. As DNA, the CDR3 is TGTGCCAGCAGCTTAGTTGGTACAGGGGGAACCTACGAGCAGTACTTC. Translation: CASSLVGTGGTYEQYF.

This chain joins TRBV7-6 and TRBJ2-6; 7 nucleotides line up with TRBD2. The CDR3 extends over 16 amino acids. Germline CDR1 SGHVS, CDR2 FNYEAQ. The ends lost 3 bases at V and 0 bases at J; junction bases unmatched: 2. The chain's CDR3 is CASSLGTISGANVLTF. The CDR3 nucleotides are TGTGCCAGCAGCTTGGGGACTATCTCTGGGGCCAACGTCCTGACTTTC. Full variable domain (remainder filled in from reference TRBV7-6 and TRBJ2-6): GAGVSQSPRYKVTKRGQDVALRCDPISGHVSLYWYRQALGQGPEFLTYFNYEAQQDKSGLPNDRFSAERPEGSISTLTIQRTEQRDSAMYRCASSLGTISGANVLTFGAGSRLTVL.

The chain couples TRBV7-2 to TRBJ2-3; TRBD2 agrees at 9 bases. The V and J ends lost 6 bases and 3 bases, in that order; junction bases with no gene match: 13. The CDR3 is made up of 17 amino acids. Germline CDR1 reads SGHTA; CDR2 reads FQGNSA. CDR3 region: CASRSDISGRWTDTQYF. In DNA form, the CDR3 reads TGTGCCAGCAGGTCGGATATTAGCGGGAGATGGACAGATACGCAGTATTTT. The entire variable domain, with the rest obtained from reference TRBV7-2 and TRBJ2-3, is as follows: GAGVSQSPSNKVTEKGKDVELRCDPISGHTALYWYRQSLGQGLEFLIYFQGNSAPDKSGLPSDRFSAERTGGSVSTLTIQRTQQEDSAVYLCASRSDISGRWTDTQYFGPGTRLTVL.

The J gene is TRBJ2-7, the V gene TRBV19, with a possible D match to TRBD2 (6 bases). The germline V gene encodes CDR1 LNHDA and CDR2 SQIVND (reference sequence). The CDR3 is 13 amino acids. The V end lost 3 bases, the J end lost 3 bases, and 9 bases lay between the germline ends. The CDR3 DNA sequence: TGTGCCAGTAGTATTGGAGGGGTCTACGAGCAGTACTTC. This sequence encodes CASSIGGVYEQYF.

This sequence joins TRBV7-2 and TRBJ1-1, with TRBD1 matching 10 bases. Germline-derived CDR1 and CDR2 are SGHTA and FQGNSA. The CDR3 extends over 16 amino acids. V was clipped by 1 base and J by 2 bases; unmatched bases: 4. Written as DNA, the CDR3 is TGTGCCAGCAGCTTAGACGACAGGGGGCTAAACACTGAAGCTTTCTTT. It encodes CASSLDDRGLNTEAFF.

The chain couples TRBV7-9 to TRBJ2-3, with D perhaps matching TRBD2 (6 bases). Trimming removed 5 bases at V and 2 bases at J, with 11 bases between. This CDR3 is 14 amino acids long. CDR1 and CDR2 (germline): SEHNR, FQNEAQ (reference sequence). The CDR3 bases are TGTGCCAGCAGCCGTAGCGGACACACAGATACGCAGTATTTT. It specifies CASSRSGHTDTQYF.

This clone occurred once. This sequence joins TRBV30 and TRBJ1-6, with D hard to call. V lost 3 bases to trimming and J lost 9 bases, with 12 bases between them. The CDR3 sequence is 13 residues long. CDR1 is GTSNPN and CDR2 is SVGIG in the germline V gene (reference sequence). In DNA, the CDR3 is TGTGCCTGGAGGGGCAGTCTGAGTTCACCCCTCCACTTT. Its translation is CAWRGSLSSPLHF.

The chain links TRBV29-1 to TRBJ2-1; D is possibly TRBD1 (6 bases). This CDR3 is built from 12 residues. V was cut by 7 bases and J by 5 bases, with 12 bases left in between. Germline values: CDR1 SQVTM, CDR2 ANQGSEA. The CDR3 sequence is CSEFGQHNEQFF. In DNA form, the CDR3 reads TGCAGCGAATTTGGACAGCACAATGAGCAGTTCTTC.

In its sample, this clone was seen a few times. The chain has TRBV14 and TRBJ1-1; perhaps TRBD1 as D (5 bases). V gave up 3 bases and J gave up 3 bases, with 11 bases separating them. The germline V gene encodes CDR1 SGHDN and CDR2 FVKESK. This CDR3 is built from 14 residues. The CDR3 nucleotides read TGTGCCAGCAGCCAGGAGACAGTCCACACTGAAGCTTTCTTT. Amino acids: CASSQETVHTEAFF.

This clone was recorded once. This chain links TRBV5-6 with TRBJ2-1; 7 bases match TRBD2. This CDR3 has 15 amino acids. Germline values: CDR1 SGHDT, CDR2 YYEEEE. The V gene end was trimmed by 1 base and the J gene end by 4 bases; junction bases not matched to a gene: 5. The CDR3 loop reads CASSLNGGGYNEQFF. CDR3 sequence (DNA): TGTGCCAGCAGCTTGAACGGGGGAGGGTACAATGAGCAGTTCTTC.

V and J are TRBV29-1 and TRBJ2-2, with unresolved D. Trimming cost V 6 bases and J 5 bases, with 16 bases left between them. The CDR3 runs to 14 residues. CDR1 SQVTM and CDR2 ANQGSEA come from the germline V gene. The CDR3 nucleotides are TGCAGCGTCATCGACATGGAAAATACCGGGGAGCTGTTTTTT. This encodes CSVIDMENTGELFF.

The chain couples TRBV28 to TRBJ2-1; 8 bases fit TRBD2. There are 13 residues in the CDR3. The germline CDR1 and CDR2 sequences are MDHEN and SYDVKM. V was pared by 2 bases and J by 7 bases, with 1 base of the junction left unmatched. CDR3 amino acids: CASSLTSGNEQFF. The CDR3 DNA follows: TGTGCCAGCAGTTTAACTAGCGGAAATGAGCAGTTCTTC.

V and J are TRBV30 and TRBJ2-7, with D hard to call. In germline, CDR1 is GTSNPN, CDR2 SVGIG (reference sequence). Trimming left V 1 base short and J 4 bases short, with 8 bases between. This CDR3 has 12 amino acids. The DNA for the CDR3 is TGTGCCTGGAGTGCCCCCTCTTACGAGCAGTACTTC. Its translation: CAWSAPSYEQYF.

V usage is TRBV7-2 and J usage is TRBJ2-7; 9 bases match TRBD2. This CDR3 comprises 15 residues. Trimming cost V 4 bases and J 3 bases; bases outside gene matches: 7. In germline, CDR1 is SGHTA, CDR2 FQGNSA. In nucleotides, the CDR3 is TGTGCCAGCAGCTCCCTAGCGGGATGGAGCTACGAGCAGTACTTC. It codes for CASSSLAGWSYEQYF.

The chain couples TRBV7-2 to TRBJ1-5, with a possible D match to TRBD1 (5 bases). The CDR3 is 15 residues long. Per germline, CDR1 SGHTA and CDR2 FQGNSA. The V end was cut by 0 bases, the J end by 1 base, with 7 bases between. The CDR3 spells CASSLAPGSNQPQHF. CDR3 nucleotide sequence: TGTGCCAGCAGCTTAGCGCCAGGGAGCAATCAGCCCCAGCATTTT.

The genes are TRBV6-5 and TRBJ1-5; TRBD1 matches 7 bases. The junction had 14 bases not matched to a gene; V was cut back by 6 bases and J by 9 bases. From germline, CDR1 is MNHEY and CDR2 SVGAGI. The CDR3 sequence is 15 residues long. CDR3 in DNA: TGTGCCAGCAGGAAAGGGGGCTTGGATGAGTCGCCCCAGCATTTT. It yields the protein CASRKGGLDESPQHF.

This CDR3 is CSEGVGNEQFF. The CDR3 DNA reads as TGCAGCGAAGGGGTGGGCAATGAGCAGTTCTTC. This chain links TRBV29-1 with TRBJ2-1; D may be TRBD1 (5 bases). The CDR3 runs 11 residues. V lost 7 bases and J 6 bases, leaving 10 bases between the germline ends. Germline V gene data show CDR1 as SQVTM and CDR2 as ANQGSEA.

J is TRBJ2-7 and V is TRBV6-6, with a tentative D call TRBD2 (6 bases). The ends were cut back, 3 bases at V and 2 bases at J, with 11 bases in the middle. This CDR3 contains 14 residues. CDR1 is MNHNY, CDR2 SVGAGI, per germline (reference sequence). The CDR3 nucleotides are TGTGCCAGCAGTTATTCGGAGGGGACCTACGAGCAGTACTTC. It yields the protein CASSYSEGTYEQYF.

This chain connects TRBV5-1 to TRBJ1-2, with D tentatively TRBD1 (6 bases). V was cut by 1 base and J by 5 bases, with 12 bases left in between. Looked up from germline, CDR1 is SGHRS and CDR2 is YFSETQ. This CDR3 is 14 amino acids long. CDR3 in amino acids: CASSLPSTGYGYTF. The CDR3 region has the DNA TGCGCCAGCAGCTTGCCGTCCACAGGGTATGGCTACACCTTC.

The rearrangement links TRBV19 to TRBJ1-2, with 7 bases aligning to TRBD1. The junction had 7 bases not matched to a gene; V was cut back by 3 bases and J by 3 bases. The CDR3 length is 15 residues. Germline assignment: CDR1 LNHDA and CDR2 SQIVND (reference sequence). CDR3 nucleotide sequence: TGTGCCAGTAGTATCGGAGAAGGGGGCGACTATGGCTACACCTTC. Amino acid sequence: CASSIGEGGDYGYTF.

The chain has TRBV30 and TRBJ2-2; TRBD2 aligns across 15 bases. CDR3 length: 18 residues. Germline values: CDR1 GTSNPN, CDR2 SVGIG (reference sequence). Losses at the gene ends were 0 bases for V and 5 bases for J; bases not matched to a gene: 7. CDR3 coding DNA: TGTGCCTGGAGTGTACGGACTAGCGGGAGGGCCAGGACCGGGGAGCTGTTTTTT. It is translated as CAWSVRTSGRARTGELFF.

This clone was found a few times. The gene calls are TRBV24-1 and TRBJ2-2; no firm D call. The CDR3 has 14 residues. Between the trimmed V and J ends, which lost 4 bases and 3 bases, there was a span of 8 bases. The germline gives CDR1 KGHDR, CDR2 SFDVKD. CDR3 sequence reads: CATSDTTDTGELFF. CDR3 bases: TGTGCCACCAGTGACACAACAGACACCGGGGAGCTGTTTTTT.

This clone has a handful of counts. The V and J genes are TRBV19 and TRBJ1-1; 7 bases are a match to TRBD1. V shed 6 bases and J 4 bases; nucleotides not matched to a gene: 11. The germline CDR1 and CDR2 sequences are LNHDA and SQIVND (reference sequence). The CDR3 totals 15 residues. The DNA of the CDR3 is TGTGCCAGTAGCATACAGGGGCTGACTGGCACTGAAGCTTTCTTT. It translates to CASSIQGLTGTEAFF. Full variable domain (missing parts from reference TRBV19 and TRBJ1-1): DGGITQSPKYLFRKEGQNVTLSCEQNLNHDAMYWYRQDPGQGLRLIYYSQIVNDFQKGDIAEGYSVSREKKESFPLTVTSAQKNPTAFYLCASSIQGLTGTEAFFGQGTRLTVV.

This clone was counted a few times. This chain uses TRBV4-1 with TRBJ1-3; no reliable D call. Trimming took 3 bases from V and 0 from J, leaving 12 bases between them. Per the germline V gene, CDR1 is MGHRA and CDR2 is YSYEKL. The CDR3 is made up of 16 amino acids. The CDR3: CASSQLVTSSGNTIYF. The CDR3 DNA is TGCGCCAGCAGCCAGCTTGTTACAAGCTCTGGAAACACCATATATTTT.

This clone was recorded a few times. The J gene is TRBJ2-3, the V gene TRBV5-1; TRBD2 might be the D (5 bases). V was clipped by 5 bases and J by 0 bases, with 13 bases between them. Germline V gives CDR1 SGHRS, CDR2 YFSETQ. The CDR3 consists of 15 residues. The CDR3 sequence: CASRPDSSSTDTQYF. CDR3 nucleotides: TGCGCCAGCAGGCCGGACTCTTCTAGCACAGATACGCAGTATTTT.

The rearrangement links TRBV14 to TRBJ1-1; D is uncertain. The CDR3 is made up of 14 amino acids. Germline V lookup: CDR1 SGHDN, CDR2 FVKESK. Trimming took 4 bases from V and 0 from J, leaving 9 bases between them. The CDR3 coding sequence is TGTGCCAGCAGCCCCCCGGGTATGAACACTGAAGCTTTCTTT. Its protein product is CASSPPGMNTEAFF.

The chain carries TRBV19 and TRBJ2-7; 13 bases fit TRBD2. Germline V gene data show CDR1 as LNHDA and CDR2 as SQIVND (reference sequence). The ends lost 4 bases at V and 3 bases at J; junction bases unmatched: 3. The CDR3 loop spans 15 amino acids. CDR3 bases: TGTGCCAGTAGTAAAGGACTAGCGGGAGTCTACGAGCAGTACTTC. Amino acids: CASSKGLAGVYEQYF.